Listed below are T cell receptor beta chains from one sample, sequenced in a study of PD-L1 blockade in urothelial cancer. The data were produced by immunoSEQ multiplex PCR, yet TCRdb's version contains in-frame clones alone and is incomplete. The repertoire includes tens of thousands of clones, roughly 83% of them detected once, and around 3.1% sits in the top ten. The specimen comprised PBMCs, sampled around atezolizumab (anti-PD-L1) treatment. The receptors originated from a man between 65 and 85 years old with urothelial cancer. Each CDR3 is given with its conserved first and last residue.

TRBV23-1	TRBJ2-2	CASSQSGGRDPPNTGELFF
TRBV29-1	TRBJ2-7	CSVSRGGSSYEQYF
TRBV7-9	TRBJ1-1	CASSADGGWTEAFF
TRBV7-2	TRBJ1-1	CASSLEGQGYTEAFF
TRBV19	TRBJ1-3	CASSVQFFTGNTIYF
TRBV7-3	TRBJ1-1	CASSGTGGQTEAFF
TRBV27	TRBJ1-5	CASSLQGGNQPQHF
TRBV11-3	TRBJ1-3	CASSEPGRPGNTIYF
TRBV4-3	TRBJ2-3	CASSQGGGYTDTQYF
TRBV19	TRBJ2-2	CASSSGTGISGELFF
TRBV7-9	TRBJ2-5	CASSLASGSEETQYF
TRBV19	TRBJ1-5	CASSIDRSQPQHF
TRBV7-9	TRBJ2-1	CASSSSSDRSWEQFF
TRBV7-9	TRBJ2-3	CASSPPSRRGGDTQYF
TRBV7-2	TRBJ2-1	CASSLAGAQYYNEQFF
TRBV7-2	TRBJ2-6	CASSLEGGSNVLTF
TRBV5-6	TRBJ1-6	CASSLGQNNSPLHF
TRBV7-8	TRBJ2-5	CASSLAWGLKQETQYF
TRBV29-1	TRBJ2-5	CSVEGGRETQYF
TRBV6-1	TRBJ1-2	CASTAGGYGYTF
TRBV5-3	TRBJ2-7	CARSLEDKYEQYF
TRBV28	TRBJ1-3	CATSSGNTIYF
TRBV10-3	TRBJ1-1	CAISESAWEAFF
TRBV28	TRBJ2-7	CASSLGGDYEQYF
TRBV5-1	TRBJ2-3	CASTNSAGGLTSTDTQYF
TRBV7-2	TRBJ2-7	CASSLIPDRAYEQYF
TRBV28	TRBJ2-1	CASSLTGSYNEQFF
TRBV6-5	TRBJ2-5	CASRSPRRGGTQYF
TRBV9	TRBJ2-1	CASSVTRYNEQFF
TRBV7-9	TRBJ2-1	CASSLAQGSSFF
TRBV4-3	TRBJ1-2	CASSQDAGRYGYTF
TRBV18	TRBJ2-7	CASSPARGGGSSYEQYF